This passage covers 8 T cell receptor beta chains from one sample sequenced in a study of patients and donors after allogeneic stem cell transplantation. TCRdb re-derived calls from the RT-PCR reads in MiXCR, one entry per CDR3 protein. The sample carries around 170,000 distinct CDR3 sequences, 24% recorded once. Sequenced input: blood, either unsorted or a sorted T cell fraction (not recorded which). These TCRs come from a human donor who was either an allogeneic HSCT recipient or a stem cell or donor lymphocyte infusion donor (not recorded which). It is not recorded whose cells these are; they may come from a transplant donor.

This rearrangement joins TRBV4-2 to TRBJ2-1, with D perhaps matching TRBD1 or TRBD2 (5 bases each). Trimming cost V 1 base and J 7 bases, with 8 bases left between them. This CDR3 is 13 amino acids long. The germline V gene encodes CDR1 LGHNA and CDR2 YNFKEQ. This CDR3 is CASSQGGINEQFF. The DNA of the CDR3 is TGTGCCAGCAGCCAAGGGGGGATAAATGAGCAGTTCTTC.

The chain recombines TRBV21-1 with TRBJ2-1; the table's D call, TRBD1, has no DNA check behind it. TRBV21-1 is assigned pseudogene status. The CDR3 length is 17 residues. DNA for the CDR3: TGTGCCAGCAGCAAAGGAGGCATGGACAGGTTCAGCAATGAGCAGTTCTTC. It specifies CASSKGGMDRFSNEQFF.

This rearrangement joins TRBV30 to TRBJ1-6; D may be TRBD1 (6 bases). The CDR3 totals 13 residues. Germline V gives CDR1 GTSNPN, CDR2 SVGIG (reference sequence). Trimming took off 5 bases at V and 9 bases at J, with 14 bases between the two ends. The DNA of the CDR3 is TGTGCCTGGGGACAGTCACACCGTTCACCCCTCCACTTT. This sequence encodes CAWGQSHRSPLHF.

This clonotype turned up a few times. V is TRBV2 and J is TRBJ2-5; D is possibly TRBD1 (6 bases). CDR1 and CDR2 (germline): SNHLY, FYNNEI. The ends were cut back, 3 bases at V and 3 bases at J, with 8 bases in the middle. This CDR3 is 13 amino acids long. The CDR3: CASSDNREETQYF. The CDR3 DNA reads TGTGCCAGCAGTGATAACAGGGAAGAGACCCAGTACTTC.

The chain couples TRBV10-3 to TRBJ2-2; TRBD1 agrees at 11 bases. CDR1 and CDR2 (germline): ENHRY, SYGVKD. After removal of 6 bases from V and 4 bases from J, the junction contained 7 bases not matched to a gene. This CDR3 has 16 amino acids. This CDR3 is CAISSGTGGLTGELFF. In nucleotides, the CDR3 is TGTGCCATCAGCTCCGGGACAGGGGGTCTCACCGGGGAGCTGTTTTTT.

This clonotype was observed many times. The DNA for the CDR3 is TGCGCCAGCAGCTTGGCGGGGGGCGACTATGGCTACACCTTC. This codes for CASSLAGGDYGYTF. The V and J genes are TRBV5-1 and TRBJ1-2, with TRBD1 as a possible D gene (6 bases). Trimming took off 0 bases at V and 3 bases at J, with 9 bases between the two ends. From germline, CDR1 is SGHRS and CDR2 YFSETQ. The CDR3 has 14 residues.

This clonotype occurred a few times. This chain uses TRBV12-3 or TRBV12-4 with TRBJ1-1; 7 bases map to TRBD1. The CDR3 runs to 13 residues. J gave up 6 bases and V 6 bases, and 7 bases lay outside the gene matches. DNA of the CDR3: TGTGCCAGCAGGGCCGACAGGGCGGCTGAAGCTTTCTTT. Its translation is CASRADRAAEAFF.

This clonotype was counted only a few times. The rearrangement uses TRBV13 and TRBJ2-7; D call uncertain. CDR3 length equals 13 residues. With 2 bases removed from V and 0 bases from J, the gap between germline ends came to 5 bases. Germline CDR1 PRHDT, CDR2 FYEKMQ (reference sequence). The CDR3 sequence is CASSLLSSYEQYF. The CDR3 coding sequence is TGTGCCAGCAGCTTACTGAGCTCCTACGAGCAGTACTTC.